This record looks at one T cell receptor (beta chain) sequence and its context. Its specificity is not known. Generated by immunoSEQ multiplex PCR, the TCRdb table keeps only in-frame clones and is missing some. The repertoire holds 35,000 to 45,000 clones, with about 93% as singletons. The source of the sample is a study of T cell clonotyping in hematopoietic cell transplantation. Study results and caveats: Higher Inverse Simpson Index values in graft donor and pretransplant recipient predicted broader posttransplant TCR diversity. No sorting was done, leaving CD4 and CD8 contributions mixed. At the given depth, recipient repertoires were over 97% de novo clonotypes. After transplant, recipient diversity fell while pathologically expanded clonotypes grew through day 180.

This CDR3 region has 16 residues. Trimming shortened V by 5 bases and J by 8 bases, and 24 bases separated the two germline ends. Germline-derived CDR1 and CDR2 are LNHDA and SQIVND (reference sequence). Sequenced sample: peripheral blood mononuclear cells. The chain is built from TRBV19 and TRBJ1-2, with D possibly matching TRBD1 (5 bases). This sequence was found in a woman aged 45-60 years in good health. Some clones in this sample may be carry-over from other donors' samples. As DNA, the CDR3 is TGTGCCAGTAGTTACCGGGGCGAGGAGTCGTCACTCGGCTACACCTTC. Translating gives CASSYRGEESSLGYTF.